Presented here are 9 T cell receptor beta chains from one specimen sequenced in a study of CD8 T cells in ankylosing spondylitis. TCRdb processed the 5' RACE reads anew with MiXCR; each CDR3 protein has one entry. The sample has 180,000 or so distinct CDR3 sequences, around a tenth seen once. The material sequenced was blood, either unsorted or a sorted T cell fraction (not recorded which). The origin of the receptors is a male donor with ankylosing spondylitis or in good health (not recorded which).

J is TRBJ1-2 and V is TRBV27, with D tentatively TRBD1 (6 bases). V lost 0 bases, J lost 5 bases, and 7 bases lay in between. This CDR3 has 13 residues. CDR1 is MNHEY, CDR2 SMNVEV, per germline (reference sequence). CDR3 loop: CASSLSQGYGYTF. The CDR3 coding sequence is TGTGCCAGCAGTTTATCACAGGGTTATGGCTACACCTTC.

This clonotype was picked up many times. This sequence joins TRBV12-3 or TRBV12-4 and TRBJ1-5, with TRBD1 as a possible D gene (5 bases). The CDR3 has 14 amino acids. V lost 3 bases and J lost 6, with 12 bases in between. CDR3 in amino acids: CASSFERTTQPQHF. For the CDR3, the DNA is TGTGCCAGCAGTTTTGAGAGGACAACTCAGCCCCAGCATTTT.

This clonotype occurred a few times. The chain couples TRBV5-1 to TRBJ2-3; tentative D call: TRBD2 (5 bases). Looked up from germline, CDR1 is SGHRS and CDR2 is YFSETQ. This CDR3 spans 15 amino acids. V lost 5 bases and J lost 2, with 15 bases in between. The CDR3 DNA reads TGCGCCAGCAGGAAGAAGTCGGGGATCACAGATACGCAGTATTTT. Translated: CASRKKSGITDTQYF.

This clonotype appeared many times. V usage is TRBV5-1 and J usage is TRBJ2-3; D unresolved. Per the germline V gene, CDR1 is SGHRS and CDR2 is YFSETQ. The CDR3 has 15 amino acids. The germline V and J ends were trimmed by 0 bases and 6 bases, with 14 bases remaining between them. CDR3: CASSLEASPTDTQYF. The CDR3 bases are TGCGCCAGCAGCTTGGAGGCATCCCCGACGGATACGCAGTATTTT.

This clonotype occurred many times. The rearrangement links TRBV29-1 to TRBJ2-7; tentatively, D is TRBD2 (5 bases). The germline V gene encodes CDR1 SQVTM and CDR2 ANQGSEA. The CDR3 extends over 12 amino acids. Trimming pared 4 bases from V and 3 bases from J, leaving 10 bases between. The DNA for the CDR3 is TGCAGCGTTGGATCTAGCAGCTACGAGCAGTACTTC. Protein: CSVGSSSYEQYF.

This clonotype was recorded many times. V gene TRBV29-1 combines with J gene TRBJ2-2; the match to TRBD1 covers 8 bases. In germline, CDR1 is SQVTM, CDR2 ANQGSEA. J gave up 5 bases and V 6 bases, and 8 bases lay outside the gene matches. CDR3 length equals 14 residues. The chain's CDR3 is CSVSGQGKTGELFF. CDR3 bases: TGCAGCGTGTCCGGACAGGGTAAAACCGGGGAGCTGTTTTTT.

This clonotype was observed at least ten times. The V and J genes are TRBV5-1 and TRBJ1-1; D is possibly TRBD1 (5 bases). The CDR3 consists of 13 residues. Germline V lookup: CDR1 SGHRS, CDR2 YFSETQ. The V end lost 4 bases, the J end lost 1 base, and 8 bases lay between the germline ends. The DNA of the CDR3 is TGCGCCAGCAGCCTGACAGAGAACACTGAAGCTTTCTTT. Its translation: CASSLTENTEAFF.

The V call is TRBV12-3 or TRBV12-4, the J call TRBJ2-5; D perhaps matches TRBD2 (6 bases). The CDR3 is 18 residues long. V was clipped by 2 bases and J by 2 bases, with 21 bases between them. The CDR3 DNA sequence: TGTGCCAGCAGTTTACCGCGCGTCGTTACTAGCCCACAAGAGACCCAGTACTTC. This sequence encodes CASSLPRVVTSPQETQYF.

This clonotype was counted between two and nine times. J is TRBJ1-1 and V is TRBV25-1; 8 nucleotides align to TRBD1. Trimming at V came to 1 base and at J to 1 base, leaving 8 bases not matched to a gene. Per germline, CDR1 MGHDK and CDR2 SYGVNS. This CDR3 has 17 amino acids. In nucleotides, the CDR3 is TGTGCCAGCAGTGAATCTAGGACAGGGAGAAGGAACACTGAAGCTTTCTTT. Translated, it gives CASSESRTGRRNTEAFF.